A single sample gave rise to the 20 T cell receptor beta chains below, sequenced in a study of shared clonotypes between healthy human individuals. Sequencing was performed with immunoSEQ multiplex PCR; in TCRdb, only in-frame clones are kept and a portion is missing. The profile shows millions of clones, 90% to 95% of them singletons. Sequenced input: naive CD4+ T cells from PBMCs. The subset here: CD45RA+ positively selected. The receptors shown here come from a man younger than 35 in good health. Some clones in this sample may be carry-over from other donors' samples.

This clone was seen only a few times. The chain carries TRBV19 and TRBJ1-5; D remains unclear. Germline CDR1 LNHDA, CDR2 SQIVND (reference sequence). Trimming pared 7 bases from V and 4 bases from J, leaving 20 bases between. The CDR3 consists of 16 residues. CDR3 bases: TGTGCCAGTATCCCCTTTCTCGATCGGTTTAATCAGCCCCAGCATTTT. This translates into CASIPFLDRFNQPQHF.

This chain uses TRBV4-1 with TRBJ2-1; no firm D call. The CDR3 is 15 amino acids. With 2 bases removed from V and 2 bases from J, the gap between germline ends came to 10 bases. Germline CDR1 is MGHRA and CDR2 is YSYEKL. The CDR3 sequence: CASSQSSATYNEQFF. The CDR3 DNA reads TGCGCCAGCAGCCAAAGCAGCGCGACCTACAATGAGCAGTTCTTC.

The chain carries TRBV25-1 and TRBJ2-5; D could derive from TRBD1 or TRBD2 (5 bases each). The CDR3 length is 13 residues. CDR1 MGHDK and CDR2 SYGVNS come from the germline V gene. V shed 0 bases and J shed 4 bases, with 6 bases lying between them. CDR3 residues: CASSEYGAETQYF. The CDR3 region has the DNA TGTGCCAGCAGTGAATACGGGGCAGAGACCCAGTACTTC.

The V call is TRBV14, the J call TRBJ2-3; 8 positions agree with TRBD2. Germline lookup yields CDR1 SGHDN and CDR2 FVKESK. V trimming: 0 bases; J trimming: 3 bases; junction bases outside the gene matches: 8. The CDR3 is 17 residues long. CDR3 nucleotides: TGTGCCAGCAGCCAAGATTCGTCTAGCGGGTTTACAGATACGCAGTATTTT. Translated, it gives CASSQDSSSGFTDTQYF. Full variable domain (missing parts from reference TRBV14 and TRBJ2-3): EAGVTQFPSHSVIEKGQTVTLRCDPISGHDNLYWYRRVMGKEIKFLLHFVKESKQDESGMPNNRFLAERTGGTYSTLKVQPAELEDSGVYFCASSQDSSSGFTDTQYFGPGTRLTVL.

The rearrangement uses TRBV7-6 and TRBJ2-1; 13 nucleotides align to TRBD2. This CDR3 is built from 18 residues. CDR1 is SGHVS and CDR2 is FNYEAQ in the germline V gene. V lost 3 bases, J lost 5 bases, and 10 bases stayed unmatched. The CDR3 region is CASSLGPGTSGTNNEQFF. The CDR3 nucleotides are TGTGCCAGCAGCTTGGGGCCAGGGACTAGCGGGACGAACAATGAGCAGTTCTTC.

V and J are TRBV7-2 and TRBJ2-5; 7 bases agree with TRBD2. CDR1 and CDR2 from the germline V gene are SGHTA and FQGNSA. The CDR3 has 15 amino acids. V gave up 6 bases and J gave up 7 bases; unmatched junction bases: 14. The CDR3 loop is CASRPGGVTPGTQYF. DNA of the CDR3: TGTGCCAGCAGACCTGGGGGGGTCACCCCAGGGACCCAGTACTTC.

The chain combines TRBV28 with TRBJ2-1; D may be TRBD1 (5 bases). With 6 bases removed from V and 8 bases from J, the gap between germline ends came to 14 bases. The CDR3 totals 13 residues. From germline, CDR1 is MDHEN and CDR2 SYDVKM. CDR3: CASSPRDRDEQFF. In nucleotides, the CDR3 is TGTGCCAGCAGCCCCAGGGATCGAGATGAGCAGTTCTTC.

This sequence joins TRBV5-4 and TRBJ1-1; D unclear. The CDR3 totals 15 residues. Trimming pared 0 bases from V and 3 bases from J, leaving 12 bases between. Germline CDR1 and CDR2: SGHNT and YYREEE (reference sequence). The CDR3, as DNA: TGTGCCAGCAGCTTGGCCTTGAGAGGAGACACTGAAGCTTTCTTT. This sequence encodes CASSLALRGDTEAFF.

J is TRBJ2-5 and V is TRBV11-2; D remains unclear. V was trimmed by 4 bases and J by 4 bases, leaving 13 bases between them. The CDR3 spans 14 residues. From germline, CDR1 is SGHAT and CDR2 FQNNGV. CDR3 sequence: CASSSPSGPETQYF. In DNA form, the CDR3 reads TGTGCCAGCAGCTCACCCTCGGGCCCAGAGACCCAGTACTTC. Looking up the rest from reference TRBV11-2 and TRBJ2-5 gives the full variable domain: EAGVAQSPRYKIIEKRQSVAFWCNPISGHATLYWYQQILGQGPKLLIQFQNNGVVDDSQLPKDRFSAERLKGVDSTLKIQPAKLEDSAVYLCASSSPSGPETQYFGPGTRLLVL.

The rearrangement links TRBV28 to TRBJ2-1, with D possibly being TRBD2 (5 bases). V lost 6 bases and J lost 0, with 9 bases in between. The germline V gene has CDR1 MDHEN and CDR2 SYDVKM. The CDR3 has 14 residues. The CDR3 DNA reads TGTGCCAGCAGAATAGCGCCCTCCTACAATGAGCAGTTCTTC. Translating gives CASRIAPSYNEQFF.

This clone was found once. The same CDR3 can be traced to other DNA sequences in this sample. The J gene is TRBJ2-3, the V gene TRBV5-6; D gene unclear. This CDR3 region has 14 residues. Trimming took off 0 bases at V and 2 bases at J, with 7 bases between the two ends. From germline, CDR1 is SGHDT and CDR2 YYEEEE. In DNA, the CDR3 is TGTGCCAGCAGCTTGGTTGCGGCCACAGATACGCAGTATTTT. Residues: CASSLVAATDTQYF.

The genes are TRBV5-8 and TRBJ2-1, with unresolved D. CDR1 and CDR2 from the germline V gene are SGHTS and YDEGEE. This CDR3 contains 15 residues. The germline V and J ends were trimmed by 4 bases and 10 bases, with 21 bases remaining between them. CDR3 in amino acids: CASSLRTIVSAEQFF. For the CDR3, the DNA is TGTGCCAGCAGCCTACGCACAATTGTCTCGGCGGAGCAGTTCTTC.

The rearrangement uses TRBV7-9 and TRBJ2-1; 11 nucleotides line up with TRBD2. The J segment lost 10 bases and the V segment lost 5 bases, leaving 7 bases of the junction unmatched. Germline V CDR1 and CDR2: SEHNR, FQNEAQ (reference sequence). The CDR3 spans 14 residues. The CDR3, as DNA: TGTGCCAGCAGCCTGATAGCGGGAGGGAGAGAGCAGTTCTTC. The encoded protein is CASSLIAGGREQFF.

This clone was seen only a few times. V usage is TRBV18 and J usage is TRBJ1-2, with 9 bases fitting TRBD1. The germline V gene has CDR1 KGHSH and CDR2 LQKENI. Trimming took 5 bases from V and 7 from J; bases not matched to a gene: 8. The CDR3 spans 14 residues. CDR3 protein: CASSEGQGIGGYTF. CDR3 nucleotide sequence: TGTGCCAGCTCAGAGGGACAGGGAATCGGTGGCTACACCTTC.

The gene calls are TRBV29-1 and TRBJ2-4; D call uncertain. Germline CDR1 is SQVTM and CDR2 is ANQGSEA. The CDR3 runs to 12 residues. With 5 bases removed from V and 8 bases from J, the gap between germline ends came to 13 bases. The CDR3 here is CSVLTGADIQYF. DNA of the CDR3: TGCAGCGTTTTGACCGGCGCGGACATTCAGTACTTC.

This rearrangement joins TRBV2 to TRBJ2-7; TRBD2 aligns across 13 bases. CDR1 and CDR2 from the germline V gene are SNHLY and FYNNEI. Trimming removed 9 bases from V and 4 bases from J; junction bases left unmatched: 15. The CDR3 has 17 amino acids. Here the CDR3 reads CASPLGLAGIRVYEQYF. CDR3 nucleotides: TGTGCCAGTCCCCTGGGACTAGCGGGAATCCGGGTATACGAGCAGTACTTC. Full variable domain (rest looked up from reference TRBV2 and TRBJ2-7): EPEVTQTPSHQVTQMGQEVILRCVPISNHLYFYWYRQILGQKVEFLVSFYNNEISEKSEIFDDQFSVERPDGSNFTLKIRSTKLEDSAMYFCASPLGLAGIRVYEQYFGPGTRLTVT.

V usage is TRBV4-3 and J usage is TRBJ1-5, with 7 bases lining up with TRBD1. The CDR3 length is 15 residues. The germline CDR1 and CDR2 sequences are LGHNA and YSLEER. V trimming: 5 bases; J trimming: 2 bases; junction bases outside the gene matches: 6. CDR3 DNA sequence: TGCGCCAGCAGCGAAAGACAGGGTGGCAATCAGCCCCAGCATTTT. It codes for CASSERQGGNQPQHF.

The chain links TRBV30 to TRBJ1-4; 7 nucleotides align to TRBD1. The J segment lost 8 bases and the V segment lost 2 bases, leaving 11 bases of the junction unmatched. This CDR3 comprises 15 residues. The germline CDR1 and CDR2 sequences are GTSNPN and SVGIG (reference sequence). CDR3 sequence reads: CAWSPLGGGKEKLFF. CDR3 bases: TGTGCCTGGAGTCCCCTGGGAGGGGGCAAGGAAAAACTGTTTTTT.

The chain uses TRBV7-9 and TRBJ2-2, with 8 bases aligning to TRBD2. The CDR3 has 19 amino acids. The V and J ends lost 2 bases and 1 base, in that order; junction bases with no gene match: 12. From germline, CDR1 is SEHNR and CDR2 FQNEAQ (reference sequence). The CDR3 spells CASSLLSRRGGGNTGELFF. Here the CDR3 DNA reads TGTGCCAGCAGCTTACTCAGCCGCCGGGGGGGCGGGAACACCGGGGAGCTGTTTTTT.

J is TRBJ2-7 and V is TRBV5-1; 7 nucleotides agree with TRBD1. The CDR3 is 15 amino acids. Germline V gene sequence: CDR1 SGHRS, CDR2 YFSETQ. Trimming cost V 4 bases and J 3 bases; bases outside gene matches: 10. Written as DNA, the CDR3 is TGCGCCAGCAGCCCCTTTACAGGGGTTGGCTACGAGCAGTACTTC. It codes for CASSPFTGVGYEQYF.